Listed below are T cell receptor beta chains from one sample, sequenced in a study of breast tumors, draining lymph nodes, adjacent tissues. TCRdb re-called the multiplex PCR reads through MiXCR, storing one row per CDR3 protein. The sample has 120,000 or so distinct CDR3 sequences; 20% are singletons. Sequencing was carried out using axillary lymph node tissue. These receptors all stem from a female donor with breast cancer. Some clones in this sample may be carry-over from other donors' samples. The CDR3 runs from the conserved cysteine through the conserved F or W. The D gene is left open where the match is weak. Part of the rows lack a size; the others show once, few, many or a class for expanded clones.

TRBV28,TRBJ2-1,few,.,15,CASSHGGRLRNEQFF,TGTGCCAGCAGCCACGGGGGCCGTTTGAGGAATGAGCAGTTCTTC
TRBV5-1,TRBJ1-2,many,.,16,CASSLEEAGRVNGYTF,TGCGCCAGCAGCTTGGAGGAGGCAGGGAGGGTGAATGGCTACACCTTC
TRBV11-3,TRBJ1-3,many,.,14,CASSSQNSGNTIYF,TGTGCCAGCAGCTCACAGAACTCTGGAAACACCATATATTTT
TRBV20-1,TRBJ1-4,.,.,13,CSALRMRGEKLVF,TGCAGTGCCCTACGGATGCGGGGTGAAAAACTGGTTTTT
TRBV5-5,TRBJ2-3,many,TRBD1,13,CASSGWDRDTQYF,TGTGCCAGCAGCGGATGGGACAGGGACACGCAGTATTTT
TRBV27,TRBJ1-6,many,.,16,CASSSRRRGDNSPLHF,TGTGCCAGCAGTTCTAGGCGTCGTGGTGATAATTCACCCCTCCACTTT
TRBV5-6,TRBJ2-5,many,.,14,CASSLAGSRETQYF,TGTGCCAGCAGCTTGGCAGGGTCCCGGGAGACCCAGTACTTC
TRBV30,TRBJ2-5,many,TRBD1,14,CAWSLTGGQETQYF,TGTGCCTGGAGCCTGACAGGGGGCCAAGAGACCCAGTACTTC
TRBV4-2,TRBJ2-5,many,.,15,CASSQDLNTKETQYF,TGTGCCAGCAGCCAAGATCTGAACACTAAAGAGACCCAGTACTTC
TRBV19,TRBJ2-5,few,.,16,CASSGGPAMLGETQYF,TGTGCCAGTAGTGGAGGACCCGCGATGCTCGGCGAGACCCAGTACTTC
TRBV7-9,TRBJ2-7,many,.,15,CASSHGARGAYEQYF,TGTGCCAGCAGCCACGGGGCAAGGGGGGCCTACGAGCAGTACTTC
TRBV6-1,TRBJ1-5,.,.,16,CASSEIIAGGNQPQHF,TGTGCCAGCAGTGAAATAATCGCAGGGGGCAATCAGCCCCAGCATTTT
TRBV20-1,TRBJ2-5,many,.,12,CSASGPVETQYF,TGCAGTGCTAGTGGGCCGGTAGAGACCCAGTACTTC
TRBV7-2,TRBJ2-2,.,.,14,CASSLVADTGELFF,TGTGCCAGCAGCTTAGTAGCTGACACCGGGGAGCTGTTTTTT
TRBV12-5,TRBJ2-3,many,.,16,CASGLGQVIGRDTQYF,TGTGCTAGTGGTTTGGGGCAGGTCATAGGGCGGGATACGCAGTATTTT
TRBV5-1,TRBJ2-2,many,TRBD1,15,CASSRQGEDTGELFF,TGCGCCAGCAGCCGACAGGGGGAGGACACCGGGGAGCTGTTTTTT
TRBV6-1,TRBJ2-1,many,.,14,CASSAASEYNEQFF,TGTGCCAGCAGTGCGGCTAGCGAGTACAATGAGCAGTTCTTC
TRBV20-1,TRBJ2-3,.,TRBD2,17,CSARRLGGGLSSDTQYF,TGCAGTGCTAGAAGGCTCGGGGGGGGTCTTTCCTCAGATACGCAGTATTTT
TRBV5-1,TRBJ2-5,many,TRBD2,15,CASSLGASGQETQYF,TGCGCCAGCAGCTTGGGGGCTAGCGGCCAAGAGACCCAGTACTTC
TRBV6-1,TRBJ1-4,many,TRBD1,16,CAAESGTGPTNEKLFF,TGTGCCGCCGAATCCGGGACAGGGCCAACTAATGAAAAACTGTTTTTT
TRBV12-3/TRBV12-4,TRBJ2-1,many,.,16,CASSLPKARMDNEQFF,TGTGCCAGCAGTTTACCCAAAGCCCGCATGGACAATGAGCAGTTCTTC
TRBV27,TRBJ2-7,many,TRBD1,14,CASSFHDRVYEQYF,TGTGCCAGCAGTTTCCACGACAGGGTCTACGAGCAGTACTTC
TRBV20-1,TRBJ2-5,many,TRBD1,15,CSARPRTGKQETQYF,TGCAGTGCTAGACCCCGGACAGGGAAGCAAGAGACCCAGTACTTC
TRBV20-1,TRBJ2-2,many,.,14,CSAAGTENTGELFF,TGCAGTGCGGCCGGGACGGAGAACACCGGGGAGCTGTTTTTT
TRBV6-5,TRBJ2-7,many,.,13,CASAAGYSYEQYF,TGTGCCAGCGCGGCAGGGTACTCCTACGAGCAGTACTTC
TRBV7-2,TRBJ2-7,many,TRBD2,15,CASSRGSGSSYEQYF,TGTGCCAGCAGCCGAGGTAGCGGGAGCTCCTACGAGCAGTACTTC
TRBV3-1,TRBJ2-7,many,.,11,CASSQGTAHTF,TGTGCCAGCAGCCAAGGGACAGCGCATACTTTC
TRBV9,TRBJ2-1,many,.,16,CASSVDPGGSYNEQFF,TGTGCCAGCAGCGTAGATCCCGGGGGTAGCTACAATGAGCAGTTCTTC
TRBV5-1,TRBJ1-4,many,TRBD1,17,CASSEGTAQATNEKLFF,TGCGCCAGCAGCGAGGGGACAGCCCAGGCAACTAATGAAAAACTGTTTTTT
TRBV28,TRBJ2-2,few,TRBD1,15,CASRWTGGWTGELFF,TGTGCCAGCAGATGGACAGGGGGCTGGACCGGGGAGCTGTTTTTT
TRBV11-1,TRBJ2-3,.,TRBD1,17,CASSRTRTGSVTDTQYF,TGTGCCAGCAGCCGCACAAGGACAGGGTCGGTCACAGATACGCAGTATTTT
TRBV4-1,TRBJ1-2,many,.,15,CASSQDRGNPYGYTF,TGCGCCAGCAGCCAAGACAGGGGCAATCCCTATGGCTACACCTTC
TRBV20-1,TRBJ2-6,many,.,16,CSARADLGLGANVLTF,TGCAGTGCCAGAGCGGACCTGGGACTTGGGGCCAACGTCCTGACTTTC
TRBV27,TRBJ1-2,many,.,14,CASSLQAGDGGYTF,TGTGCCAGCAGTTTACAGGCGGGGGATGGTGGCTACACCTTC
TRBV5-8,TRBJ2-7,many,TRBD1,13,CASSLTGDNEQYF,TGTGCCAGCAGCTTGACAGGGGATAACGAGCAGTACTTC
TRBV7-6,TRBJ2-2,many,.,13,CASPLGDHGELFF,TGTGCCAGCCCACTGGGGGACCACGGGGAGCTGTTTTTT
TRBV29-1,TRBJ2-3,many,.,14,CSYEGGIGEDTQYF,TGCAGCTATGAGGGCGGGATTGGGGAAGATACGCAGTATTTT
TRBV20-1,TRBJ1-2,many,.,12,CSASWGNYGYTF,TGCAGTGCTAGTTGGGGAAACTATGGCTACACCTTC
TRBV7-9,TRBJ2-2,few,TRBD2,13,CASAGGLTGELFF,TGTGCCAGCGCGGGGGGTCTTACCGGGGAGCTGTTTTTT
TRBV7-9,TRBJ1-6,many,.,13,CASSLVGRSPLHF,TGTGCCAGCAGCTTAGTGGGAAGGTCACCCCTCCACTTT
TRBV4-2,TRBJ1-2,many,.,15,CASSPSTGNNYGYTF,TGTGCCAGCAGCCCCTCGACAGGAAACAACTATGGCTACACCTTC
TRBV6-5,TRBJ2-1,many,TRBD2,16,CASSYSTSGQYNEQFF,TGTGCCAGCAGTTACTCTACTAGCGGGCAGTACAATGAGCAGTTCTTC
TRBV12-3/TRBV12-4,TRBJ2-7,many,.,12,CASTTNSYEQYF,TGTGCCAGCACTACGAACTCCTACGAGCAGTACTTC
TRBV9,TRBJ2-2,few,TRBD1,16,CASSAGTGTNTGELFF,TGTGCCAGCAGCGCGGGGACAGGGACCAACACCGGGGAGCTGTTTTTT
TRBV5-1,TRBJ2-7,.,TRBD2,15,CASSWDYSTPYERYF,TGCGCCAGCAGTTGGGACTACTCTACTCCTTACGAGCGGTACTTC
TRBV14,TRBJ2-1,few,TRBD2,18,CASSQDPLAGGMLDEQFF,TGTGCCAGCAGCCAAGATCCATTAGCGGGAGGGATGCTCGATGAGCAGTTCTTC
TRBV20-1,TRBJ2-5,many,.,15,CSARGYSAAQETQYF,TGCAGTGCTAGAGGGTATTCAGCGGCACAAGAGACCCAGTACTTC
TRBV4-1,TRBJ2-7,many,.,14,CASSPRTESYEQYF,TGCGCCAGCAGCCCACGGACTGAGTCTTACGAGCAGTACTTC
TRBV14,TRBJ2-5,many,TRBD1,12,CASSRGQETQYF,TGTGCCAGCAGCAGGGGGCAGGAGACCCAGTACTTC
TRBV6-5,TRBJ2-3,.,.,20,CASSYSLSGTGGESTDTQYF,TGTGCCAGCAGTTACTCGCTGAGTGGGACTGGCGGGGAATCCACAGATACGCAGTATTTT
TRBV10-3,TRBJ1-3,many,.,14,CATSTGSAGNTIYF,TGTGCCACATCTACAGGATCGGCTGGAAACACCATATATTTT
TRBV6-1,TRBJ1-4,many,TRBD1,14,CASSGDRGSEKLFF,TGTGCCAGCAGTGGGGACAGGGGAAGTGAAAAACTGTTTTTT
TRBV2,TRBJ1-2,many,.,14,CATRTDTVSAGYTF,TGTGCCACCAGAACTGACACCGTCTCGGCAGGCTACACCTTC
TRBV4-1,TRBJ1-2,many,.,12,CASSQGTAGYTF,TGCGCCAGCAGCCAAGGGACCGCTGGCTACACCTTC
TRBV7-3,TRBJ2-1,.,TRBD2,16,CASSLRGSVGGNEQFF,TGTGCCAGCAGCTTAAGGGGGTCGGTCGGGGGGAATGAGCAGTTCTTC